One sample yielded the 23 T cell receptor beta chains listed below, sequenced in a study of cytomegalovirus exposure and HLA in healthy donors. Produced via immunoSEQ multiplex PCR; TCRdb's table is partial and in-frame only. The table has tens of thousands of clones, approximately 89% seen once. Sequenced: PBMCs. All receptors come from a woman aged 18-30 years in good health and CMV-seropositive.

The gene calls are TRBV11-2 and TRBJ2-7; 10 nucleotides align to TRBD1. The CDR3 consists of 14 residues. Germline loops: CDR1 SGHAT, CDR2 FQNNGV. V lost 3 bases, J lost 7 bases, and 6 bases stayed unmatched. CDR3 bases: TGTGCCAGCAGCTTGGGACAGGGGTTATGGGAGCAGTACTTC. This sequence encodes CASSLGQGLWEQYF.

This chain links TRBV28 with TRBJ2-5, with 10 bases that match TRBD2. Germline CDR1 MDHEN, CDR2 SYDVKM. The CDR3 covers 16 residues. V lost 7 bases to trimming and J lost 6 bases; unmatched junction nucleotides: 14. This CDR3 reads CASISRGSGGTKTQYF. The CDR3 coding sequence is TGTGCCAGCATTTCGAGGGGTAGCGGGGGGACTAAGACCCAGTACTTC.

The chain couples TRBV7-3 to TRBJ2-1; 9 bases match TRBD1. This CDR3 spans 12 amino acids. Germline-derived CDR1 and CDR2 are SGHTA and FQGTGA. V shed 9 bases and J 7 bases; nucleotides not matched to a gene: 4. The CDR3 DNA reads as TGTGCCAGTTCTGGACAGGGGAATGAGCAGTTCTTC. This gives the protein CASSGQGNEQFF.

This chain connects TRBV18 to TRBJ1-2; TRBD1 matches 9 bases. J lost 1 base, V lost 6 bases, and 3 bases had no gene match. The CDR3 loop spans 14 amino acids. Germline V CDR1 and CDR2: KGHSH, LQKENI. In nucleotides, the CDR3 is TGTGCCAGCTCCGGACAGGGGCGTAACTATGGCTACACCTTC. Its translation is CASSGQGRNYGYTF.

The CDR3 sequence: CASSYYSPRMGQFF. CDR3 sequence (DNA): TGTGCCAGCAGTTACTATAGCCCACGAATGGGGCAGTTCTTC. This rearrangement joins TRBV6-5 to TRBJ2-1; D is unclear. Germline CDR1 is MNHEY and CDR2 is SVGAGI. The length of the CDR3 is 14 residues. V was pared by 1 base and J by 12 bases, with 16 bases between.

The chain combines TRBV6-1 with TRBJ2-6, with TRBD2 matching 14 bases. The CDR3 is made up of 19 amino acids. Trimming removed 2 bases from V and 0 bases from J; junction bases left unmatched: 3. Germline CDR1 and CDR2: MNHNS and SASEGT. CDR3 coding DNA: TGTGCCAGCAGTGAATGGACTAGCGGGGGGCCCTCTGGGGCCAACGTCCTGACTTTC. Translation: CASSEWTSGGPSGANVLTF.

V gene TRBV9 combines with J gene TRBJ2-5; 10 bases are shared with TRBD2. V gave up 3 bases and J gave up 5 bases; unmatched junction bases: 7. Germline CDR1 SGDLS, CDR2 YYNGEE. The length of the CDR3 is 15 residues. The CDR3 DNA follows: TGTGCCAGCAGCGCGAGCGGGGGGGCCTTGGAGACCCAGTACTTC. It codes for CASSASGGALETQYF.

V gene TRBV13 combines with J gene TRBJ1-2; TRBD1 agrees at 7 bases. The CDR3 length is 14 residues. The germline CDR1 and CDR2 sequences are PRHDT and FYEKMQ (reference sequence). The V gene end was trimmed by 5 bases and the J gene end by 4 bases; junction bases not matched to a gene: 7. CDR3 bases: TGTGCCAGCAGCATCGGACAGGCGACCTATGGCTACACCTTC. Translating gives CASSIGQATYGYTF.

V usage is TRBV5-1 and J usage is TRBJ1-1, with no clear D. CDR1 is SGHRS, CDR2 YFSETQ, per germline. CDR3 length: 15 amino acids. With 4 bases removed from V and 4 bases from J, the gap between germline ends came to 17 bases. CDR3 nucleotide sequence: TGCGCCAGCAGCCCTGGTTTGGTAGGGAGCACTGAAGCTTTCTTT. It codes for CASSPGLVGSTEAFF.

CDR3 sequence (DNA): TGCGCCAGCAGCTCTCGTCCCGGGACAGGGTTTCCTGAAGCTTTCTTT. This translates into CASSSRPGTGFPEAFF. The rearrangement links TRBV4-1 to TRBJ1-1; 9 nucleotides agree with TRBD1. This CDR3 is built from 16 residues. J was trimmed by 6 bases and V by 5 bases; bases with no gene match: 13. Germline V lookup: CDR1 MGHRA, CDR2 YSYEKL.

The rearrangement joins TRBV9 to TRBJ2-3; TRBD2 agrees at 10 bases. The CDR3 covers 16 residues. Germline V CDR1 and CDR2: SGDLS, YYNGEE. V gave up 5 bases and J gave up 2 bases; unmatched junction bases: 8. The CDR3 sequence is CASSRGLAGVTDTQYF. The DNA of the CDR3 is TGTGCCAGCAGTAGGGGGCTAGCGGGGGTCACAGATACGCAGTATTTT.

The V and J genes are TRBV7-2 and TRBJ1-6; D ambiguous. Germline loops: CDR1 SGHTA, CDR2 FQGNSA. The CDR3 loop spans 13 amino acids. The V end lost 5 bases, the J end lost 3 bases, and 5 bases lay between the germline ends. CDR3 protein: CASSRDYNSPLHF. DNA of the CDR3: TGTGCCAGCAGCCGGGACTATAATTCACCCCTCCACTTT.

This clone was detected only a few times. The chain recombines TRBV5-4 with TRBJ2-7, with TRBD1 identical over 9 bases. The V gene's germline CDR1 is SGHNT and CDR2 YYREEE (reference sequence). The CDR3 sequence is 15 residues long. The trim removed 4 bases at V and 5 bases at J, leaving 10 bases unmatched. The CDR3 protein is CASSPWRTGVDEQYF. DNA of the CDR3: TGTGCCAGCAGCCCCTGGCGGACAGGGGTCGACGAGCAGTACTTC.

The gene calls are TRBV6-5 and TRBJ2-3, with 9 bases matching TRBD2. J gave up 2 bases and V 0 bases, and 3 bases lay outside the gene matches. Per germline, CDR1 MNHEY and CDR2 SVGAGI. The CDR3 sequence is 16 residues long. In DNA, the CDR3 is TGTGCCAGCAGTTACTCTGGCGGGGGGGCCACAGATACGCAGTATTTT. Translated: CASSYSGGGATDTQYF.

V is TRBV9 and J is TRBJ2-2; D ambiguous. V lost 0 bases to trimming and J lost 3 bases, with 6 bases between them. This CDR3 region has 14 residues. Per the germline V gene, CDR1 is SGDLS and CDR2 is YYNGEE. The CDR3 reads CASSVVPDTGELFF. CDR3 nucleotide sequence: TGTGCCAGCAGCGTAGTGCCAGACACCGGGGAGCTGTTTTTT.

The CDR3: CASSLRFYEQYF. The CDR3 nucleotides are TGTGCCAGCAGTTTGAGGTTCTACGAGCAGTACTTC. This chain connects TRBV28 to TRBJ2-7; D remains ambiguous. There are 12 residues in the CDR3. Trimming removed 3 bases from V and 3 bases from J, with 6 bases in between. The germline CDR1 and CDR2 sequences are MDHEN and SYDVKM.

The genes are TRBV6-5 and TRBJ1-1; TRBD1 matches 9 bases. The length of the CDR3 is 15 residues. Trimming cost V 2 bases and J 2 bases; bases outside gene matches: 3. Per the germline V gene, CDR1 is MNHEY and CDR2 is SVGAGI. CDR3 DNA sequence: TGTGCCAGCAGTTACCGGGACAGGGTTAACACTGAAGCTTTCTTT. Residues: CASSYRDRVNTEAFF.

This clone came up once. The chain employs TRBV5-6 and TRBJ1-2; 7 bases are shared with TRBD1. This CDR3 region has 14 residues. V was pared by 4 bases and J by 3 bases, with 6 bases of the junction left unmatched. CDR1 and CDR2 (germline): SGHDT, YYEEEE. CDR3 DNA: TGTGCCAGCAGCCCTACCGGGACAGACTATGGCTACACCTTC. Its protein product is CASSPTGTDYGYTF. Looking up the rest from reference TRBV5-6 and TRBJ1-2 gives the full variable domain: DAGVTQSPTHLIKTRGQQVTLRCSPKSGHDTVSWYQQALGQGPQFIFQYYEEEERQRGNFPDRFSGHQFPNYSSELNVNALLLGDSALYLCASSPTGTDYGYTFGSGTRLTVV.

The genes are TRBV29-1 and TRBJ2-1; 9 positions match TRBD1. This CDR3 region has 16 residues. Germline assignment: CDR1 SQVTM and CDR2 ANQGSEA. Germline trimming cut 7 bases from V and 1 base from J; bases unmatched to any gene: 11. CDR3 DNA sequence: TGCAGCGCACGCGGTAAACAGGGGGCGTCCTACAATGAGCAGTTCTTC. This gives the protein CSARGKQGASYNEQFF.

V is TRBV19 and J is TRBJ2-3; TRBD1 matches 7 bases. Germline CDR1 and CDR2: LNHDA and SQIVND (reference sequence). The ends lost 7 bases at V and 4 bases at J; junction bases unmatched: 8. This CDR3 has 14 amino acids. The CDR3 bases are TGTGCCAGTAAAGACAGGGTCGGGGCAGATACGCAGTATTTT. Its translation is CASKDRVGADTQYF. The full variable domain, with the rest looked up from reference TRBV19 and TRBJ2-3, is DGGITQSPKYLFRKEGQNVTLSCEQNLNHDAMYWYRQDPGQGLRLIYYSQIVNDFQKGDIAEGYSVSREKKESFPLTVTSAQKNPTAFYLCASKDRVGADTQYFGPGTRLTVL.

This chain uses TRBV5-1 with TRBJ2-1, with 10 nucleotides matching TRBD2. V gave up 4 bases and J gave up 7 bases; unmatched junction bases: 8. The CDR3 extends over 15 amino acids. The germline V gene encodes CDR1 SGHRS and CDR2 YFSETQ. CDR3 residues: CASSPPAGGWNEQFF. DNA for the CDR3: TGCGCCAGCAGCCCCCCAGCGGGGGGGTGGAATGAGCAGTTCTTC.

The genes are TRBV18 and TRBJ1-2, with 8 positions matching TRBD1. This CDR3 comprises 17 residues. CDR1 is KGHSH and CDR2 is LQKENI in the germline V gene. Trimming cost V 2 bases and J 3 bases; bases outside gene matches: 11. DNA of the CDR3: TGTGCCAGCTCACCAGGGCGGCGGGACAGGCGATACTATGGCTACACCTTC. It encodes CASSPGRRDRRYYGYTF.

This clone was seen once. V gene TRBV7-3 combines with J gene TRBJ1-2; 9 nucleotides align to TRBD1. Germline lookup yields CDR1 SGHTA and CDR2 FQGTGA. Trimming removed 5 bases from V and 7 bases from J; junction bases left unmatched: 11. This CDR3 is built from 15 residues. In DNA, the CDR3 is TGTGCCAGCAGCCCAGGGACAGGGCGAAGCGGTGGCTACACCTTC. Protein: CASSPGTGRSGGYTF.